Below, 14 T cell receptor beta chains from the same sample are listed, as sequenced in a study of cytomegalovirus exposure and HLA in healthy donors. Amplification used 60 Vbeta primers and 13 Jbeta primers. TCRdb's copy holds only in-frame clones and misses some; the assay was immunoSEQ multiplex PCR. The repertoire holds some 160,000 clones, with roughly 76% as singletons. The sample taken for sequencing was PBMCs. These receptors originate from a male donor in good health and CMV-seronegative.

CDR3 sequence reads: CASSLGRNTDTQYF. CDR3 coding DNA: TGTGCCAGCAGCTTGGGGCGAAACACAGATACGCAGTATTTT. The gene calls are TRBV7-2 and TRBJ2-3; D perhaps matches TRBD1 (5 bases). V shed 3 bases and J shed 2 bases, with 9 bases lying between them. Germline CDR1 SGHTA, CDR2 FQGNSA. This CDR3 has 14 residues. Full variable domain (rest looked up from reference TRBV7-2 and TRBJ2-3): GAGVSQSPSNKVTEKGKDVELRCDPISGHTALYWYRQSLGQGLEFLIYFQGNSAPDKSGLPSDRFSAERTGGSVSTLTIQRTQQEDSAVYLCASSLGRNTDTQYFGPGTRLTVL.

As to this clone: A read error may produce the germline difference seen at one junction end. The chain uses TRBV7-9 and TRBJ1-5; D ambiguous. Germline lookup yields CDR1 SEHNR and CDR2 FQNEAQ (reference sequence). This CDR3 has 12 amino acids. The CDR3 spells CSSSLGGQPQHF. The CDR3 bases are TGTTCCAGCAGCTTAGGCGGTCAGCCCCAGCATTTT.

This chain joins TRBV6-5 and TRBJ2-5, with 7 bases identical to TRBD2. The junction had 5 bases not matched to a gene; V was cut back by 0 bases and J by 7 bases. This CDR3 has 14 amino acids. The germline V gene encodes CDR1 MNHEY and CDR2 SVGAGI. The CDR3 DNA reads as TGTGCCAGCAGTTACTCCGGGGGGACGGGGACCCAGTACTTC. Encoded protein: CASSYSGGTGTQYF.

The sample holds a few counts of this clone. As DNA, the CDR3 is TGTGCCAGCAGTGAGGTGCGGGGGGGCGGGGAGCAGTTCTTC. The encoded protein is CASSEVRGGGEQFF. J is TRBJ2-1 and V is TRBV6-6; 9 bases agree with TRBD2. Germline values: CDR1 MNHNY, CDR2 SVGAGI (reference sequence). The CDR3 extends over 14 amino acids. V lost 5 bases to trimming and J lost 10 bases; unmatched junction nucleotides: 9.

The chain has TRBV7-8 and TRBJ2-2, with TRBD1 as a possible D gene (6 bases). The germline V gene encodes CDR1 SGHVS and CDR2 FQNEAQ. V was cut by 6 bases and J by 7 bases, with 18 bases left in between. This CDR3 region has 15 residues. The CDR3 bases are TGTGCCAGCAGAGTCAACAGGGTGCCAGGCGGGGAGCTGTTTTTT. Translated: CASRVNRVPGGELFF. Full variable domain (rest looked up from reference TRBV7-8 and TRBJ2-2): GAGVSQSPRYKVAKRGQDVALRCDPISGHVSLFWYQQALGQGPEFLTYFQNEAQLDKSGLPSDRFFAERPEGSVSTLKIQRTQQEDSAVYLCASRVNRVPGGELFFGEGSRLTVL.

The chain has TRBV19 and TRBJ1-6; 10 bases align to TRBD1. With 3 bases clipped from V and 13 bases from J, the junction kept 6 bases outside the gene matches. CDR3 size: 14 residues. Germline loops: CDR1 LNHDA, CDR2 SQIVND (reference sequence). The CDR3 reads CASSMGQGKTPLHF. The CDR3 coding sequence is TGTGCCAGTAGTATGGGACAGGGGAAAACCCCCCTCCACTTT.

Only one count was recorded for this clone. The chain links TRBV5-1 to TRBJ1-6; maybe TRBD1 (6 bases). Trimming cost V 0 bases and J 3 bases, with 10 bases left between them. CDR1 is SGHRS and CDR2 is YFSETQ in the germline V gene. The CDR3 spans 16 residues. The CDR3, as DNA: TGCGCCAGCAGCTTGGGGCAGGGGATCTATAATTCACCCCTCCACTTT. This encodes CASSLGQGIYNSPLHF. Full variable domain (rest looked up from reference TRBV5-1 and TRBJ1-6): KAGVTQTPRYLIKTRGQQVTLSCSPISGHRSVSWYQQTPGQGLQFLFEYFSETQRNKGNFPGRFSGRQFSNSRSEMNVSTLELGDSALYLCASSLGQGIYNSPLHFGNGTRLTVT.

The chain recombines TRBV9 with TRBJ2-2; D is possibly TRBD1 (6 bases). V dropped 4 bases and J dropped 0 bases, with 16 bases sitting between them. Germline lookup yields CDR1 SGDLS and CDR2 YYNGEE. The CDR3 extends over 17 amino acids. CDR3 coding DNA: TGTGCCAGCAGCCCACACATGAGGGGGACGAACACCGGGGAGCTGTTTTTT. Translated: CASSPHMRGTNTGELFF.

The rearrangement links TRBV10-1 to TRBJ2-1, with TRBD1 identical over 11 bases. This CDR3 contains 14 residues. The germline V gene encodes CDR1 WNHNN and CDR2 SYGVQD (reference sequence). J gave up 4 bases and V 6 bases, and 2 bases lay outside the gene matches. Here the CDR3 DNA reads TGCGCCAGCAGCCGGGACAGGGGGTACAATGAGCAGTTCTTC. Its translation is CASSRDRGYNEQFF.

CDR3 DNA sequence: TGCGCCAGCAGCAGAACGACGGAGGGCTATGGCTACACCTTC. Protein sequence: CASSRTTEGYGYTF. The chain recombines TRBV5-1 with TRBJ1-2, with no clear D. The CDR3 sequence is 14 residues long. CDR1 SGHRS and CDR2 YFSETQ come from the germline V gene. Trimming stripped 4 bases from V and 4 bases from J, with 14 bases between.

The V call is TRBV4-3, the J call TRBJ1-3, with D maybe TRBD1 (5 bases). Germline V gene data show CDR1 as LGHNA and CDR2 as YSLEER. The V end lost 3 bases, the J end lost 0 bases, and 9 bases lay between the germline ends. CDR3 length: 15 amino acids. CDR3 sequence: CASSQETDSGNTIYF. DNA of the CDR3: TGCGCCAGCAGCCAGGAGACAGACTCTGGAAACACCATATATTTT.

The sample holds one count of this clone. A junction end diverges from the germline sequence, so it may reflect a read error. The chain employs TRBV7-8 and TRBJ1-6, with no clear D. The CDR3 is 14 amino acids. The germline V gene has CDR1 SGHVS and CDR2 FQNEAQ. The CDR3 DNA reads as TGTGTCAGCAGCCCGGTCGCCTATAATTCACCCCTCCACTTT. Translating it yields CVSSPVAYNSPLHF.

This clone was seen a single time. The J gene is TRBJ1-3, the V gene TRBV6-5; TRBD1 matches 7 bases. In germline, CDR1 is MNHEY, CDR2 SVGAGI. The trim removed 6 bases at V and 3 bases at J, leaving 8 bases unmatched. The CDR3 has 15 residues. CDR3 coding DNA: TGTGCCAGCAGAACAGGGGACTTCGTTGGAAACACCATATATTTT. Its translation is CASRTGDFVGNTIYF.

This chain links TRBV9 with TRBJ2-1; D unclear. CDR3 length: 14 amino acids. CDR1 and CDR2 (germline): SGDLS, YYNGEE. The germline V and J ends were trimmed by 7 bases and 4 bases, with 15 bases remaining between them. The CDR3 bases are TGTGCCAGCGGCGCTGGCCCAGGTTACAATGAGCAGTTCTTC. It yields the protein CASGAGPGYNEQFF.